One and the same sample provided the 8 T cell receptor beta chains below, sequenced in a study of blood T cell repertoires in COVID-19. Repertoires were generated with immunoSEQ multiplex PCR, while TCRdb's copy carries only in-frame clones and drops some. The sample lists 65,000 to 90,000 clones; roughly 80% were seen once. Sequences were obtained from peripheral blood. All receptors derive from a woman aged 60-70 years with acute or convalescent COVID-19.

The CDR3 sequence is CASSLMGTSGGLVDTQYF. CDR3 nucleotides: TGTGCCAGCAGCTTAATGGGGACTAGCGGGGGTTTGGTAGATACGCAGTATTTT. The chain uses TRBV7-3 and TRBJ2-3, with 14 bases identical to TRBD2. The junction had 8 bases not matched to a gene; V was cut back by 1 base and J by 5 bases. Germline V CDR1 and CDR2: SGHTA, FQGTGA. CDR3 length equals 18 residues.

J is TRBJ1-2 and V is TRBV6-1, with 7 nucleotides matching TRBD1. This CDR3 is built from 14 residues. J lost 8 bases, V lost 3 bases, and 9 bases had no gene match. Germline CDR1 reads MNHNS; CDR2 reads SASEGT. The DNA for the CDR3 is TGTGCCAGCAGTGAGGCAGGGGGAATGGGAGGCTACACCTTC. Its translation: CASSEAGGMGGYTF.

The chain links TRBV6-5 to TRBJ2-1; 9 bases fit TRBD2. Germline values: CDR1 MNHEY, CDR2 SVGAGI. CDR3 length: 15 amino acids. The V segment lost 8 bases and the J segment 8 bases; nucleotides outside the gene matches: 13. CDR3 nucleotide sequence: TGTGCCAGCGTACGGCGTGCGGGGGGGCCCGATGAGCAGTTCTTC. Translation: CASVRRAGGPDEQFF.

The rearrangement links TRBV6-5 to TRBJ1-2; TRBD1 might be the D (5 bases). With 6 bases removed from V and 8 bases from J, the gap between germline ends came to 22 bases. The germline gives CDR1 MNHEY, CDR2 SVGAGI. The CDR3 covers 15 residues. CDR3 sequence: CASSRTPGPGGGYTF. In DNA, the CDR3 is TGTGCCAGCAGCCGAACCCCGGGCCCCGGGGGAGGCTACACCTTC.

The J gene is TRBJ1-1, the V gene TRBV27, with 12 bases matching TRBD1. Germline V CDR1 and CDR2: MNHEY, SMNVEV (reference sequence). The V and J ends lost 9 bases and 1 base, in that order; junction bases with no gene match: 12. There are 17 residues in the CDR3. The CDR3 region is CASVSGTGGGRNTEAFF. Written as DNA, the CDR3 is TGTGCCAGTGTCTCCGGGACAGGGGGCGGTAGGAACACTGAAGCTTTCTTT.

J is TRBJ1-2 and V is TRBV6-5, with D possibly TRBD1 on 6 matching bases. Looked up from germline, CDR1 is MNHEY and CDR2 is SVGAGI. V lost 7 bases, J lost 5 bases, and 20 bases lay in between. The CDR3 runs to 15 residues. The DNA for the CDR3 is TGTGCCAGCAACAAACAGGGCCCCGCGTGGTATGGCTACACCTTC. Translation: CASNKQGPAWYGYTF.

The chain joins TRBV7-2 to TRBJ2-7; TRBD1 might be the D (6 bases). V lost 1 base to trimming and J lost 2 bases, with 15 bases between them. Germline V CDR1 and CDR2: SGHTA, FQGNSA. The CDR3 is 16 amino acids. The CDR3, as DNA: TGTGCCAGCAGCTTAGGCGGTGCAGGGGACGCCTACGAGCAGTACTTC. This encodes CASSLGGAGDAYEQYF.

This clone was detected only once. The V and J genes are TRBV6-2 or TRBV6-3 and TRBJ1-1; D is undetermined. Germline CDR1 reads MNHEY; CDR2 reads SVGEGT. Trimming took off 2 bases at V and 1 base at J, with 5 bases between the two ends. The CDR3 has 13 amino acids. The CDR3 coding sequence is TGTGCCAGCAGTTACCGACAGAACACTGAAGCTTTCTTT. Translation gives CASSYRQNTEAFF.